The next 6 T cell receptor beta chains were all read from a single sample in a study of blood T cell repertoires in COVID-19. Some clones are missing from TCRdb's copy, which holds only in-frame ones; the method was immunoSEQ multiplex PCR. The sample contains 50,000 to 60,000 clones, roughly 89% of which appear only once. The sample comprised peripheral blood. Receptors were obtained from a human donor in a cohort sampled during active COVID-19.

This chain joins TRBV7-8 and TRBJ1-3, with D perhaps matching TRBD1 (6 bases). In germline, CDR1 is SGHVS, CDR2 FQNEAQ. The CDR3 contains 16 residues. V lost 2 bases to trimming and J lost 0 bases, with 11 bases between them. The chain's CDR3 is CASSLNRVFSGNTIYF. Written as DNA, the CDR3 is TGTGCCAGCAGCTTAAACAGGGTCTTCTCTGGAAACACCATATATTTT.

This clone is classed as large (0.1 to 1%). The chain recombines TRBV7-9 with TRBJ1-4, with D possibly matching TRBD1 (5 bases). The CDR3 length is 15 residues. Germline V gives CDR1 SEHNR, CDR2 FQNEAQ (reference sequence). Deletions cut 5 bases from V and 8 bases from J, with 18 bases between. The CDR3 spells CASSLRGTTGEKLFF. DNA of the CDR3: TGTGCCAGCAGCCTACGGGGGACCACTGGGGAAAAACTGTTTTTT.

V usage is TRBV6-5 and J usage is TRBJ1-2; possible D gene TRBD1, 6 bases. Germline V gene sequence: CDR1 MNHEY, CDR2 SVGAGI. The CDR3 runs 12 residues. V lost 7 bases, J lost 8 bases, and 14 bases lay in between. CDR3 sequence: CASMYRDVGYTF. The CDR3 DNA reads as TGTGCCAGCATGTACAGGGATGTAGGCTACACCTTC.

The chain recombines TRBV7-9 with TRBJ2-5; TRBD2 matches 10 bases. Trimming removed 3 bases from V and 2 bases from J; junction bases left unmatched: 6. CDR3 length equals 16 residues. Per germline, CDR1 SEHNR and CDR2 FQNEAQ (reference sequence). The CDR3 loop is CASSFSSGSSQETQYF. Written as DNA, the CDR3 is TGTGCCAGCAGCTTTTCTAGCGGGAGTTCTCAAGAGACCCAGTACTTC.

CDR3 in DNA: TGTGCCAGCTCACCCGGACAGGGGACCTCTGGAAACACCATATATTTT. It codes for CASSPGQGTSGNTIYF. The rearrangement links TRBV18 to TRBJ1-3; 9 bases match TRBD1. This CDR3 is built from 16 residues. Germline V gene sequence: CDR1 KGHSH, CDR2 LQKENI. V trimming: 3 bases; J trimming: 0 bases; junction bases outside the gene matches: 3.

The rearrangement links TRBV7-8 to TRBJ2-5; TRBD1 matches 9 bases. Germline V lookup: CDR1 SGHVS, CDR2 FQNEAQ. The ends lost 2 bases at V and 5 bases at J; junction bases unmatched: 15. The CDR3 totals 18 residues. CDR3 in amino acids: CASSLLPALTGGRETQYF. The DNA for the CDR3 is TGTGCCAGCAGCTTACTCCCCGCTTTGACAGGGGGAAGGGAGACCCAGTACTTC.